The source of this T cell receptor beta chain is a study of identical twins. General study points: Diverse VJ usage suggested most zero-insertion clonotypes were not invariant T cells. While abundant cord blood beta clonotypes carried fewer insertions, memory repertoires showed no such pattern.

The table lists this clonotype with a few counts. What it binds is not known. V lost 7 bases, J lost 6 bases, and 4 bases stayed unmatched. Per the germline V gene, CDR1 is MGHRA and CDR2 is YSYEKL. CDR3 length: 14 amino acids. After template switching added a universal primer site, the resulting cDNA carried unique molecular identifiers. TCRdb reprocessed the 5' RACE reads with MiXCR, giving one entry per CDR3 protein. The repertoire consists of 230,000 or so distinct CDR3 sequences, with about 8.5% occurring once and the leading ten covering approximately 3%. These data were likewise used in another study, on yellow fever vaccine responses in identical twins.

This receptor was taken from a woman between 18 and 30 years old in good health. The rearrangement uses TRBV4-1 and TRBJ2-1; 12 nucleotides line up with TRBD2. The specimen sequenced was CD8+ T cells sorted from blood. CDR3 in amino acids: CASNTSGGPNEQFF. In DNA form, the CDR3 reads TGCGCCAGCAACACTAGCGGGGGGCCCAATGAGCAGTTCTTC.